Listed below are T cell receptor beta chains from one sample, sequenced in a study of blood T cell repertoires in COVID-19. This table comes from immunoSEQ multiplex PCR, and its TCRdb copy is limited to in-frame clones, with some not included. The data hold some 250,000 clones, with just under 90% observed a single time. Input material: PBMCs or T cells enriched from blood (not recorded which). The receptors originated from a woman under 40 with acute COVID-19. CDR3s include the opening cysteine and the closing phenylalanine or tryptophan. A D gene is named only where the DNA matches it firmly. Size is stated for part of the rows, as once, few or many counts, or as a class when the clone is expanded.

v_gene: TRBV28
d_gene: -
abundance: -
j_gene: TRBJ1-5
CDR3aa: CASSFYYSNQPQHF
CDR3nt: TGTGCCAGCAGTTTCTACTATAGCAATCAGCCCCAGCATTTT

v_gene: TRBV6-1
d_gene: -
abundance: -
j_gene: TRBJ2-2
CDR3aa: CASSEGGAPNTGELFF
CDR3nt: TGTGCCAGCAGTGAAGGGGGAGCCCCGAACACCGGGGAGCTGTTTTTT

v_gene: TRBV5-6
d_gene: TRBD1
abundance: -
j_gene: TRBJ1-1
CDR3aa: CASSFGTGRTEAFF
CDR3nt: TGTGCCAGCAGCTTCGGGACAGGAAGGACTGAAGCTTTCTTT

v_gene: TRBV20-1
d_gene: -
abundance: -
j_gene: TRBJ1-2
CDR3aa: CSASDGSQHYGYTF
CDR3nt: TGCAGTGCTAGTGATGGGAGCCAGCATTATGGCTACACCTTC

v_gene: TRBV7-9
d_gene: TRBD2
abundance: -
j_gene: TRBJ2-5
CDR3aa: CASSSLAGGPGETQYF
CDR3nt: TGTGCCAGCAGCTCCCTGGCGGGGGGCCCCGGGGAGACCCAGTACTTC

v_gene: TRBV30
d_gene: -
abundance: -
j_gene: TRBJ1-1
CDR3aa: CAWKPMKLPEAFF
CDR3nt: TGTGCCTGGAAGCCCATGAAGCTGCCAGAAGCTTTCTTT

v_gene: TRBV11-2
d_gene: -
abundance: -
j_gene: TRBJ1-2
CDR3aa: CASSLGGVNGYTF
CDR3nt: TGTGCCAGCAGCCTAGGGGGGGTTAACGGCTACACCTTC

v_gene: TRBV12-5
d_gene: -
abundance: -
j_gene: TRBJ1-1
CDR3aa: CASGLYRQDWLAFF
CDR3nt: TGTGCTAGTGGTTTATACAGGCAGGATTGGTTAGCTTTCTTT

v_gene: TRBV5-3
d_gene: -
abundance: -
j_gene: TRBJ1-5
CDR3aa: CARSLAFWTDNQPQHF
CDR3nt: TGTGCCAGAAGCTTGGCGTTTTGGACAGACAATCAGCCCCAGCATTTT

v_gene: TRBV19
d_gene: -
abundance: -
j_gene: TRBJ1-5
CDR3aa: CASSIVPGSNQPQHF
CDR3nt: TGTGCCAGTAGTATAGTCCCAGGGAGCAATCAGCCCCAGCATTTT

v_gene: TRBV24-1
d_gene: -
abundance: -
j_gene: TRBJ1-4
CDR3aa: CATSGGEKLFF
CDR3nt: TGTGCCACCAGTGGCGGGGAAAAACTGTTTTTT

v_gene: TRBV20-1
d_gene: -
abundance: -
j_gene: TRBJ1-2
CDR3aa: CSTQWTLGYTF
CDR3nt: TGCAGTACCCAATGGACTTTGGGCTACACCTTC

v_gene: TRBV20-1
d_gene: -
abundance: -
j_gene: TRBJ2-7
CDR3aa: CSARLHEQYF
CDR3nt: TGCAGTGCCAGGCTCCACGAGCAGTACTTC

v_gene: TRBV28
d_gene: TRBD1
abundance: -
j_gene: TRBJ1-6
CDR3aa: CASSYSGGSFYSPLHF
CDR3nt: TGTGCCAGCAGCTATTCAGGGGGCTCTTTCTATTCACCCCTCCACTTT

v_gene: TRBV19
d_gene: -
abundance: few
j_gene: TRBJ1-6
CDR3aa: CASSIFATGSYNSPLHF
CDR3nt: TGTGCCAGTAGTATCTTTGCGACAGGCTCCTATAATTCACCCCTCCACTTT

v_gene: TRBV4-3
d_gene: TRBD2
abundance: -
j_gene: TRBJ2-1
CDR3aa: CASSPGAGGPYNEQFF
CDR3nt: TGCGCCAGCAGCCCAGGGGCGGGGGGGCCCTACAATGAGCAGTTCTTC

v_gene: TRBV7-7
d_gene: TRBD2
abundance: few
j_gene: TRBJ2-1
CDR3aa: CASSLAAGVSDEQFF
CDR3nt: TGTGCCAGCAGCTTAGCGGCGGGGGTAAGCGATGAGCAGTTCTTC

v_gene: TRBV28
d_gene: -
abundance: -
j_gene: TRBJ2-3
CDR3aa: CASSLEDTQYF
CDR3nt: TGTGCCAGCAGTTTAGAGGATACGCAGTATTTT

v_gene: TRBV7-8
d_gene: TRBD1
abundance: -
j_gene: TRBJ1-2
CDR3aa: CASSLDPGQGRGYTF
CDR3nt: TGTGCCAGCAGCTTAGATCCGGGACAGGGTCGGGGCTACACCTTC

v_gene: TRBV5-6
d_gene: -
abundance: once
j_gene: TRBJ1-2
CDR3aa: CASSSSPSDSGYTF
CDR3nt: TGTGCCAGCAGCTCTAGCCCATCGGACTCCGGCTACACCTTC

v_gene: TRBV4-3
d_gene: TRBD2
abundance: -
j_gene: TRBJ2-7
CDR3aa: CASSQDGAGDAEQYF
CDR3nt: TGCGCCAGCAGCCAAGACGGAGCGGGAGATGCCGAGCAGTACTTC

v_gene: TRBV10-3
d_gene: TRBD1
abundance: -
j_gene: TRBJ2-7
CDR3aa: CATLDREIGYEQYF
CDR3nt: TGTGCCACCCTAGACAGGGAGATCGGCTACGAGCAGTACTTC

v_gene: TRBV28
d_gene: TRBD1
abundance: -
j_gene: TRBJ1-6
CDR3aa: CASSSQGDYNSPLHF
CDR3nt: TGTGCCAGCAGTTCACAGGGGGACTATAATTCACCCCTCCACTTT

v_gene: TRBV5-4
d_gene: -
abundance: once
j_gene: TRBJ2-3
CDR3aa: CASSQAGGTDTQYF
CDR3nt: TGTGCCAGCAGCCAGGCAGGGGGGACAGATACGCAGTATTTT

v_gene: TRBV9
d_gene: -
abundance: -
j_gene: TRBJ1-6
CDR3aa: CASSATGSYNSPLHF
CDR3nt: TGTGCCAGCAGCGCAACAGGGTCCTATAATTCACCCCTCCACTTT

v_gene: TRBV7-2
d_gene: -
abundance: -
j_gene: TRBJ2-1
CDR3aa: CASSLASIAPTNEQFF
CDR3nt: TGTGCCAGCAGCTTAGCATCGATAGCGCCAACCAATGAGCAGTTCTTC

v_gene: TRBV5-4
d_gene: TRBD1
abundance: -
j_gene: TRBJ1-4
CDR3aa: CASSLAGQADEKLFF
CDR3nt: TGTGCCAGCAGCTTGGCGGGACAGGCCGATGAAAAACTGTTTTTT

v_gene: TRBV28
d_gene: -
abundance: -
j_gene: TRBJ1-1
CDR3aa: CASSSTGYRPFF
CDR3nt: TGTGCCAGCAGTTCTACAGGGTATCGTCCTTTCTTT

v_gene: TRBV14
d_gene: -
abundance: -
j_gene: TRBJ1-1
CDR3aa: CASSQWSGNTEAFF
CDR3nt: TGTGCCAGCAGCCAATGGTCGGGAAACACTGAAGCTTTCTTT

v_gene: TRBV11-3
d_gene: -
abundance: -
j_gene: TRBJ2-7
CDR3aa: CASSAGQSGNGEQYF
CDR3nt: TGTGCCAGCAGCGCGGGACAGAGCGGTAACGGCGAGCAGTACTTC

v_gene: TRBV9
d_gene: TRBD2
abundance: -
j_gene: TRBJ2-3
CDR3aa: CARVAGARTDTQYF
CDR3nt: TGTGCCAGGGTAGCGGGGGCCCGCACAGATACGCAGTATTTT